This TCR beta chain was recorded in a study of T cells in Graves' hyperthyroidism and ophthalmopathy. There are many counts of this clonotype. The CDR3 is 16 amino acids. The V gene end was trimmed by 0 bases and the J gene end by 0 bases; junction bases not matched to a gene: 5. Germline assignment: CDR1 LGHNA and CDR2 YSLEER. Amplification yielded TCR beta CDR3 regions, with RNA transcripts as the source. During a first-round RT-PCR of the TCR CDR3, the HTBI primer set was used. TCRdb re-analysed the multiplex PCR reads in MiXCR, keeping a single row per CDR3 protein. The data hold a few hundred thousand distinct CDR3 sequences, with less than 20% observed a single time.

Sequencing was done on a sample of blood. The receptor was isolated from a woman younger than 45 with Graves' hyperthyroidism. The V and J genes are TRBV4-3 and TRBJ2-7, with TRBD2 identical over 7 bases. The CDR3 DNA sequence: TGCGCCAGCAGCCAAGATCACGGGGGGAGCTCCTACGAGCAGTACTTC. As protein: CASSQDHGGSSYEQYF.